This T cell receptor beta chain derives from a study of cytomegalovirus exposure and HLA in healthy donors. The overall study: In a previous analysis, 100 million to 140 million unique TCR beta sequences were found from 150 million to 200 million T cells. Falling in the Caucasian-associated ancestry cluster were 81% of some 400 genotyped donors. General observations from the study: Rare TCR sequences predominated, though certain public TCRs were found in many donors.

PCR involved 60 Vbeta and 13 Jbeta primers. The data were produced by immunoSEQ multiplex PCR, yet TCRdb's version contains in-frame clones alone and is incomplete. The table includes 130,000 or so clones, around 77% detected once. Germline values: CDR1 SGHRS, CDR2 YFSETQ. The CDR3 is 17 amino acids. Trimming cost V 0 bases and J 1 base; bases outside gene matches: 9. This clone came up a few times. What it binds is not known. The chain combines TRBV5-1 with TRBJ1-1, with 7 bases identical to TRBD1. What was sequenced was PBMCs. This TCR came from a man aged 50-60 years in good health and CMV-seronegative. The CDR3 DNA reads TGCGCCAGCAGCTTGGGGTTTATAGGACAGGCGAACACTGAAGCTTTCTTT. Encoded protein: CASSLGFIGQANTEAFF. Based on the CDR3 plus reference TRBV5-1 and TRBJ1-1, the full variable domain is KAGVTQTPRYLIKTRGQQVTLSCSPISGHRSVSWYQQTPGQGLQFLFEYFSETQRNKGNFPGRFSGRQFSNSRSEMNVSTLELGDSALYLCASSLGFIGQANTEAFFGQGTRLTVV.